Listed below are T cell receptor beta chains from one sample, sequenced in a study of blood T cells in healthy people across ages. TCRdb analysed the 5' RACE reads with MiXCR anew, one entry per CDR3 protein. The sample holds hundreds of thousands of distinct CDR3 sequences, more than 55% seen once. Input material: blood. These receptors all come from a man aged 35 to 55 in good health. CDR3s include the opening cysteine and the closing phenylalanine or tryptophan. A D gene is named only where the DNA matches it firmly. Clone size is not always given. Where it is, it says once, few, many or a class for expanded clones.

abundance: once; v_gene: TRBV28; j_gene: TRBJ1-2; d_gene: -; CDR3nt: TGTGCCAGCAGTGACATCGACAGATTCTATGGCTACACCTTC; CDR3aa: CASSDIDRFYGYTF
abundance: -; v_gene: TRBV5-1; j_gene: TRBJ2-1; d_gene: -; CDR3nt: TGCGCCAGCAGCTTGACTGGGAACCACAATGAGCAGTTCTTC; CDR3aa: CASSLTGNHNEQFF
abundance: -; v_gene: TRBV6-5; j_gene: TRBJ2-3; d_gene: TRBD2; CDR3nt: TGTGCCAGCAGTTCCACCCGACTAGCGACGCTCACAGATACGCAGTATTTT; CDR3aa: CASSSTRLATLTDTQYF
abundance: -; v_gene: TRBV20-1; j_gene: TRBJ2-1; d_gene: -; CDR3nt: TGCGGTGCTAGAGCAGGGGACCGCTACAATGAGCAGTTCTTC; CDR3aa: CGARAGDRYNEQFF
abundance: -; v_gene: TRBV20-1; j_gene: TRBJ2-4; d_gene: -; CDR3nt: TGCAGTGCTAGAGAGTTAGTTGGGGACATTCAGTACTTC; CDR3aa: CSARELVGDIQYF
abundance: -; v_gene: TRBV4-2; j_gene: TRBJ2-7; d_gene: -; CDR3nt: TGTGCCAGCAGCCAAGATTTGGGAGTTGGCTACGAGCAGTACTTC; CDR3aa: CASSQDLGVGYEQYF
abundance: few; v_gene: TRBV13; j_gene: TRBJ2-7; d_gene: -; CDR3nt: TGTGCCAGCAGCCCGTACAGGGACTCCTACGAGCAGTACTTC; CDR3aa: CASSPYRDSYEQYF
abundance: -; v_gene: TRBV6-2/TRBV6-3; j_gene: TRBJ2-7; d_gene: -; CDR3nt: TGTGCCAGCAGAACACTGCTCTACGAGCAGTACTTC; CDR3aa: CASRTLLYEQYF
abundance: -; v_gene: TRBV10-3; j_gene: TRBJ1-1; d_gene: -; CDR3nt: TGTGCCATCAGTGAGTCGAGTGATGAAGCTTTCTTT; CDR3aa: CAISESSDEAFF
abundance: -; v_gene: TRBV9; j_gene: TRBJ2-7; d_gene: TRBD2; CDR3nt: TGTGCCAGCAGCGTGACTAGCGGGGGGAGCTCCTACGAGCAGTACTTC; CDR3aa: CASSVTSGGSSYEQYF
abundance: many; v_gene: TRBV7-2; j_gene: TRBJ2-5; d_gene: -; CDR3nt: TGTGCCAGCAGCCGCAACCTTTGGCAAGAGACCCAGTACTTC; CDR3aa: CASSRNLWQETQYF
abundance: -; v_gene: TRBV6-2/TRBV6-3; j_gene: TRBJ2-5; d_gene: -; CDR3nt: TGTGCCAGCAGCGCCATCGGGGGAAGCGGCGAGACCCAGTACTTC; CDR3aa: CASSAIGGSGETQYF
abundance: -; v_gene: TRBV12-3/TRBV12-4; j_gene: TRBJ2-5; d_gene: TRBD1; CDR3nt: TGTGCCAGCAAACCGGACAGGGCAGAGACCCAGTACTTC; CDR3aa: CASKPDRAETQYF
abundance: -; v_gene: TRBV27; j_gene: TRBJ2-7; d_gene: -; CDR3nt: TGTGCCAGCAGTTTATCGGGGCAGGGATTCTACGAGCAGTACTTC; CDR3aa: CASSLSGQGFYEQYF
abundance: -; v_gene: TRBV18; j_gene: TRBJ2-3; d_gene: -; CDR3nt: TGTGCCAGCTCCATGAGGCAGACTGGGGGCACAGATACGCAGTATTTT; CDR3aa: CASSMRQTGGTDTQYF
abundance: -; v_gene: TRBV7-6; j_gene: TRBJ2-3; d_gene: -; CDR3nt: TGTGCCAGCAGCTTATTTGACAGCACAGATACGCAGTATTTT; CDR3aa: CASSLFDSTDTQYF
abundance: few; v_gene: TRBV27; j_gene: TRBJ1-6; d_gene: TRBD1; CDR3nt: TGTGCCAGCAGTTTCGGGCAGGGGGCGAGTTCACCCCTCCACTTT; CDR3aa: CASSFGQGASSPLHF
abundance: few; v_gene: TRBV27; j_gene: TRBJ1-1; d_gene: -; CDR3nt: TGTGCCAGCAGCTCAGGGCGGGGCGGCACTGAAGCTTTCTTT; CDR3aa: CASSSGRGGTEAFF
abundance: few; v_gene: TRBV29-1; j_gene: TRBJ2-7; d_gene: -; CDR3nt: TGCAGCGTTGAAGTCCGTAGTCTTTTAGGAAACGAGCAGTACTTC; CDR3aa: CSVEVRSLLGNEQYF
abundance: -; v_gene: TRBV29-1; j_gene: TRBJ1-1; d_gene: -; CDR3nt: TGCAGCGTTGATAGATCAGGTATGAACACTGAAGCTTTCTTT; CDR3aa: CSVDRSGMNTEAFF
abundance: -; v_gene: TRBV9; j_gene: TRBJ2-1; d_gene: -; CDR3nt: TGTGCCAGCGGAACTAGAGTACGGTTCTTC; CDR3aa: CASGTRVRFF
abundance: -; v_gene: TRBV20-1; j_gene: TRBJ2-2; d_gene: TRBD1; CDR3nt: TGCAGTGGTGGGACAGGGATCACCGGGGAGCTGTTTTTT; CDR3aa: CSGGTGITGELFF
abundance: -; v_gene: TRBV9; j_gene: TRBJ1-1; d_gene: -; CDR3nt: TGTGCCAGCAGCGTTCTCTGGAACACTGAAGCTTTCTTT; CDR3aa: CASSVLWNTEAFF
abundance: -; v_gene: TRBV28; j_gene: TRBJ2-1; d_gene: -; CDR3nt: TGTGCCACCCGGCCCCCGACTAGGGGCAATGAGCAGTTCTTC; CDR3aa: CATRPPTRGNEQFF
abundance: -; v_gene: TRBV28; j_gene: TRBJ2-1; d_gene: -; CDR3nt: TGTGCCAGCACTAACGACAATGAGCAGTTCTTC; CDR3aa: CASTNDNEQFF
abundance: many; v_gene: TRBV6-1; j_gene: TRBJ2-6; d_gene: -; CDR3nt: TGTGCCAGCAGGGGCGAGGACTCTGGGGCCAACGTCCTGACTTTC; CDR3aa: CASRGEDSGANVLTF
abundance: few; v_gene: TRBV20-1; j_gene: TRBJ2-5; d_gene: -; CDR3nt: TGCAGTGCCCGAGGTGTGGATCTAACAGAGACCCAGTACTTC; CDR3aa: CSARGVDLTETQYF
abundance: -; v_gene: TRBV7-9; j_gene: TRBJ2-1; d_gene: TRBD2; CDR3nt: TGTGCCAGCAGCCCACCTCAGCGGGAGAGGAATGAGCAGTTCTTC; CDR3aa: CASSPPQRERNEQFF
abundance: -; v_gene: TRBV7-9; j_gene: TRBJ2-5; d_gene: -; CDR3nt: TGTGCCAGCAGCAACCTCAGCCTTGTATCGAAGACCCAGTACTTC; CDR3aa: CASSNLSLVSKTQYF
abundance: -; v_gene: TRBV28; j_gene: TRBJ2-3; d_gene: -; CDR3nt: TGTGCCAGCAGTTTATGGGGGCGGATGGCAGCTGATGGGTATTTT; CDR3aa: CASSLWGRMAADGYF
abundance: -; v_gene: TRBV27; j_gene: TRBJ1-2; d_gene: -; CDR3nt: TGTGTCAGCAGTCCAATGACGGATTGGGACTCTGGCTACACCTTC; CDR3aa: CVSSPMTDWDSGYTF
abundance: few; v_gene: TRBV15; j_gene: TRBJ2-3; d_gene: TRBD2; CDR3nt: TGTGCCACCAGCAGACGGAGCGGGGCCACAGATACGCAGTATTTT; CDR3aa: CATSRRSGATDTQYF
abundance: few; v_gene: TRBV28; j_gene: TRBJ2-4; d_gene: TRBD2; CDR3nt: TGTGCCAGCGGGTCTCCTTTCGGGGGGAGCATTCAGTACTTC; CDR3aa: CASGSPFGGSIQYF
abundance: -; v_gene: TRBV6-2/TRBV6-3; j_gene: TRBJ2-2; d_gene: -; CDR3nt: TGTGCCAGCAGTTACTCGAGAAGAGGCACCGGAGAGCTGTTTTTT; CDR3aa: CASSYSRRGTGELFF
abundance: -; v_gene: TRBV20-1; j_gene: TRBJ2-5; d_gene: TRBD1; CDR3nt: TGCAGTGCGGTACCGGGACAGGCACAAGAGACCCAGTACTTC; CDR3aa: CSAVPGQAQETQYF
abundance: few; v_gene: TRBV12-3/TRBV12-4; j_gene: TRBJ2-7; d_gene: -; CDR3nt: TGTGCCAGCAGTCCGCTCACGGTATCGTACTCCTACGAGCAGTACTTC; CDR3aa: CASSPLTVSYSYEQYF
abundance: -; v_gene: TRBV27; j_gene: TRBJ2-4; d_gene: -; CDR3nt: TGTGCCAGCGGGTTGGGGATTTGGGGGAGAGGGAACCCTGGTGAGCAGTACTTC; CDR3aa: CASGLGIWGRGNPGEQYF